Below, one TCR beta chain is given with its context. Its specific antigen is unknown. No base qualities exist here, and no much larger clone lies one base off it. Ficoll-Paque density gradient centrifugation was used to isolate PBMCs. TCRdb lists the instrument as Illumina NovaSeq 6000. cDNA libraries for TCRalpha and TCRbeta were prepared by 5'RACE using constant-segment primers, with sample barcodes and unique molecular identifiers added. RNA was extracted from every sample with Trizol reagent. The libraries were amplified in two PCR steps, and the second step added a second sample barcode and Illumina TruSeq adapters. Sequencing of libraries was performed on an Illumina NovaSeq with 2 x 150 bp paired-end reads. Per the source publication's procedure: Demultiplexing of reads and collapsing into UMI-guided consensus sequences were performed with migec v1.2.7. Using mixcr v2.1.11, UMI consensuses were aligned to TRA and TRB V and J templates and then assembled into clonotypes. Clonotypes were classified as expanded or contracted when called significant by both edgeR and NoisET, with noise models trained on biological replicates. For edgeR calls, the cutoffs were a false discovery rate-adjusted p below 0.01 and a log2 fold-change threshold of 1. As an exploratory analysis of dynamics, max-normalized trajectories of the 1000 most abundant clonotypes were examined by PCA with hierarchical clustering. The CD4 or CD8 phenotype of responding clones was assigned using the separately sequenced CD4+ and CD8+ repertoires. TCRdb took the public reads, trimmed them with fastp at Q25, ran MiXCR for clone calling and kept in-frame beta chains. Every distinct CDR3 protein forms one entry, paired with its most common genes and DNA. The V and J calls shown here were made by TCRdb, not taken from the authors' results. The sample profile shows 450,000 to 650,000 distinct CDR3 sequences; roughly 17% of them were found once. The ten most abundant clones make up 12% of the sample.

The sample originates from a study of T-cell memory formation after mild COVID-19 (dated by TCRdb to the early 2020s). Broadly, across the study: Most TCR sequence clusters were specific to one of the two donors. The cohort was made up of two young adult volunteers, one female and one male, who were previously healthy. T-cell clones expanding and contracting after mild COVID-19 in two donors were tracked by longitudinal TCRalpha and TCRbeta repertoire sequencing.

Overall study results and their limits: Only two mild cases were covered by the study, and larger cohorts that include severe cases with pre-infection samples were considered necessary. SARS-CoV-2 specificity of the second-wave clones peaking on day 37 was not confirmed. Some responding clones were found in pre-infection memory, which suggests that pre-existing cross-reactive memory T cells took part in the SARS-CoV-2 response. Contracting CD4+ clones were found mainly in CM and EM memory subsets, while CD8+ clones were enriched in EMRA. Balanced CD4/CD8 phenotypes were observed for clones contracting from day 15 to 85, whereas a bias towards CD4+ was observed for a second wave of clones expanding from day 15 to 37.

According to the germline V gene, CDR1 reads MNHEY and CDR2 reads SVGEGT. The CDR3 runs 15 residues from the cysteine to the phenylalanine. Of the read, only the CDR3 DNA is kept; its 45 bases are in frame from base 1. V sheds 2 bases and J sheds 5 bases, leaving 12 bases between their ends. The chain joins TRBV6-2 or TRBV6-3 to TRBJ1-4; the D gene identity is not certain. The sequencing sample was made of PBMCs or a T cell subset sorted from them (not recorded which). The clonotype originates from an adult woman who had mild COVID-19 (a few samples of this study predate the infection). The sample titles of this study are shuffled in the database, so cell type and time point are left out; the donor was told from shared clones. The encoded CDR3 is CASSYAAGRNEKLFF. The DNA sequence is as follows: TGTGCCAGCAGTTACGCGGCAGGCCGCAATGAAAAACTGTTTTTT.